This TCR beta chain comes out of a study of blood T cell repertoires in COVID-19. Data came from immunoSEQ multiplex PCR; TCRdb stores just in-frame clones and leaves some out. The profile shows some 300,000 clones, roughly 90% of them singletons. Germline V gene sequence: CDR1 SQVTM, CDR2 ANQGSEA. This CDR3 is 14 amino acids long. Trimming removed 0 bases at V and 5 bases at J, with 13 bases between. Material: PBMCs or T cells enriched from blood (not recorded which). This chain links TRBV29-1 with TRBJ1-2; D perhaps matches TRBD1 (5 bases). This sequence was found in a woman under 40 who had recovered from COVID-19. The CDR3 nucleotides are TGCAGCGTTGAAGATCAGGGACGGGGGTATGGCTACACCTTC. This translates into CSVEDQGRGYGYTF.